Listed below are T cell receptor beta chains from one sample, sequenced in a study of radiotherapy plus CTLA-4 blockade in lung cancer. This table comes from immunoSEQ multiplex PCR, and its TCRdb copy is limited to in-frame clones, with some not included. The sample has more than 65,000 clones, under 85% seen once. The specimen comprised peripheral blood, sampled from a patient treated with radiotherapy plus ipilimumab. The receptor set was obtained from a human donor with non-small cell lung cancer who had stable disease on radiotherapy plus ipilimumab. CDR3s include the opening cysteine and the closing phenylalanine or tryptophan. The order of the fields is D gene, clone size, V gene, J gene, CDR3 protein, CDR3 DNA. The D gene is left open where the match is weak. Clone size appears in some rows only: once, few, many, or a class for an expanded clone.

-,-,TRBV30,TRBJ1-6,CAWSPRAGGNSPLHF,TGTGCCTGGAGCCCCCGTGCGGGAGGCAATTCACCCCTCCACTTT
-,-,TRBV4-2,TRBJ1-2,CASRVNYGYTF,TGTGCCAGCAGGGTTAACTATGGCTACACCTTC
TRBD1,-,TRBV19,TRBJ2-2,CASTRGTSNTGELFF,TGTGCCAGTACCAGGGGGACCTCGAACACCGGGGAGCTGTTTTTT
-,-,TRBV19,TRBJ2-7,CASSIAGASYEQYF,TGTGCCAGTAGTATAGCGGGGGCCTCCTACGAGCAGTACTTC
TRBD2,-,TRBV10-1,TRBJ2-3,CASSLGTSVADTQYF,TGCGCCAGCAGCTTAGGGACTAGCGTTGCAGATACGCAGTATTTT
-,-,TRBV9,TRBJ1-6,CASSVAQGPNSPLHF,TGTGCCAGCAGCGTAGCTCAGGGGCCGAATTCACCCCTCCACTTT
TRBD2,-,TRBV19,TRBJ2-3,CASRNIAGGADTQYF,TGTGCCAGTAGGAATATAGCGGGGGGGGCAGATACGCAGTATTTT
TRBD2,-,TRBV27,TRBJ2-3,CASSLFNSGGQVDTQYF,TGTGCCAGCAGTTTATTCAATAGCGGGGGGCAGGTAGATACGCAGTATTTT
TRBD2,-,TRBV10-3,TRBJ2-2,CAISEPRTSGRTGELFF,TGTGCCATCAGTGAGCCTCGGACTAGCGGGAGAACCGGGGAGCTGTTTTTT
-,-,TRBV10-3,TRBJ1-5,CAISEHLIGTRDQPQHF,TGTGCCATCAGTGAACACCTCATCGGGACAAGAGATCAGCCCCAGCATTTT
TRBD1,-,TRBV19,TRBJ1-2,CASRGQGRADGYTF,TGTGCCAGTAGGGGACAGGGGAGGGCGGATGGCTACACCTTC
-,-,TRBV9,TRBJ2-4,CASSVASDPSIQYF,TGTGCCAGCAGCGTGGCTAGCGATCCCAGCATTCAGTACTTC
-,few,TRBV28,TRBJ2-5,CASSRQRPREETQYF,TGTGCCAGCAGTCGACAGAGACCTAGGGAAGAGACCCAGTACTTC
-,few,TRBV6-6,TRBJ2-1,CASRRMGDGNEQFF,TGTGCCAGCAGGCGAATGGGAGACGGGAATGAGCAGTTCTTC
-,-,TRBV25-1,TRBJ2-3,CASSVIGGSTDTQYF,TGTGCCAGCAGCGTTATAGGGGGAAGCACAGATACGCAGTATTTT
TRBD2,-,TRBV5-1,TRBJ2-5,CASSLGIAGGETQYF,TGCGCCAGCAGCTTGGGAATCGCGGGAGGGGAGACCCAGTACTTC
-,-,TRBV21-1,TRBJ2-1,CASMLGTELNSSYNEQFF,TGTGCCAGCATGCTAGGGACTGAACTTAATAGCTCCTACAATGAGCAGTTCTTC
-,-,TRBV30,TRBJ2-7,CASIHGAYEQYF,TGTGCCTCAATCCACGGGGCCTACGAGCAGTACTTC
-,-,TRBV15,TRBJ1-3,CATSEGSGNTIYF,TGTGCCACCAGTGAAGGGTCCGGAAACACCATATATTTT
TRBD1,-,TRBV5-6,TRBJ2-5,CASSPRWGQKQETQYF,TGTGCCAGCAGCCCCCGATGGGGACAGAAACAAGAGACCCAGTACTTC
TRBD1,-,TRBV6-5,TRBJ1-1,CASSYSRQGNTEAFF,TGTGCCAGCAGTTACTCGAGACAGGGAAACACTGAAGCTTTCTTT
-,few,TRBV6-5,TRBJ1-2,CASSYSSRNGYTF,TGTGCCAGCAGTTACTCGTCCCGGAACGGCTACACCTTC